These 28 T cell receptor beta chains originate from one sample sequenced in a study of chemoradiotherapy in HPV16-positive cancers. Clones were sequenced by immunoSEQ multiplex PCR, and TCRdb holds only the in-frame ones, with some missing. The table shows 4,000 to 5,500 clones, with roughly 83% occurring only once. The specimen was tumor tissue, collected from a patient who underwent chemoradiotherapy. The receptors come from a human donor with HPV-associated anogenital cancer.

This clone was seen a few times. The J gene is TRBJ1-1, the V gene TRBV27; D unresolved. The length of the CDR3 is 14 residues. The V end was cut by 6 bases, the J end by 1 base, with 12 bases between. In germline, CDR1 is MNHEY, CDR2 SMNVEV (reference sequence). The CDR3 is CASSRFASNTEAFF. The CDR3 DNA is TGTGCCAGCAGCCGCTTCGCTTCGAACACTGAAGCTTTCTTT.

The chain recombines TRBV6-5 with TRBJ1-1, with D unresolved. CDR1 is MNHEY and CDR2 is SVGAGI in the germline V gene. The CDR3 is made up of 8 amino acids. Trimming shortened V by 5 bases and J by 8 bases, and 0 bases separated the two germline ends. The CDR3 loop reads CASSEAFF. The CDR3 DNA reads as TGTGCCAGCAGTGAAGCTTTCTTT.

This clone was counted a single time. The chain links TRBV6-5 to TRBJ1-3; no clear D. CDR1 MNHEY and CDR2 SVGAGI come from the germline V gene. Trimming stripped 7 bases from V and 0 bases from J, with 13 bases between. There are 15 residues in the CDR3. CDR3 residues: CASTRNPTSGNTIYF. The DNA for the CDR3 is TGTGCCAGCACCCGTAACCCTACCTCTGGAAACACCATATATTTT.

CDR3 nucleotide sequence: TGTGCCAGCAGCCCCTTGGGTCATGAGCAGTTCTTC. It translates to CASSPLGHEQFF. This rearrangement joins TRBV13 to TRBJ2-1; D gene unclear. Germline CDR1 reads PRHDT; CDR2 reads FYEKMQ (reference sequence). The CDR3 spans 12 residues. Trimming pared 5 bases from V and 8 bases from J, leaving 10 bases between.

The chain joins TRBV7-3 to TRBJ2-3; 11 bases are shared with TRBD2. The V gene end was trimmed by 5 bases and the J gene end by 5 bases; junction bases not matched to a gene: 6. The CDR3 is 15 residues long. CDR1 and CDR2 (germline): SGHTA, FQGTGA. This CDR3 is CASSIIAGGVDTQYF. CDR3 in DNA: TGTGCCAGCAGCATCATAGCGGGGGGGGTAGATACGCAGTATTTT. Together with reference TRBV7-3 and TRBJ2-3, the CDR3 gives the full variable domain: GAGVSQTPSNKVTEKGKYVELRCDPISGHTALYWYRQSLGQGPEFLIYFQGTGAADDSGLPNDRFFAVRPEGSVSTLKIQRTERGDSAVYLCASSIIAGGVDTQYFGPGTRLTVL.

The CDR3 region has the DNA TGTGCCAGCAGCACAGGACAGCGTGGCAATCAGCCCCAGCATTTT. Encoded protein: CASSTGQRGNQPQHF. This chain joins TRBV7-9 and TRBJ1-5, with D tentatively TRBD1 (6 bases). The CDR3 spans 15 residues. The germline V and J ends were trimmed by 5 bases and 2 bases, with 13 bases remaining between them. Germline V gene lookup returns CDR1 SEHNR and CDR2 FQNEAQ (reference sequence).

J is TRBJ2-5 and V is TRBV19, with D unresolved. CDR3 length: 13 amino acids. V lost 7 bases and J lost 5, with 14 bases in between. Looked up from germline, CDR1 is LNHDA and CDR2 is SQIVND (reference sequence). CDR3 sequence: CASTPDPGETQYF. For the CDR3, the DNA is TGTGCCAGTACCCCCGACCCCGGGGAGACCCAGTACTTC. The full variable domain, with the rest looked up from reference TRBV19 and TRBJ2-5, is DGGITQSPKYLFRKEGQNVTLSCEQNLNHDAMYWYRQDPGQGLRLIYYSQIVNDFQKGDIAEGYSVSREKKESFPLTVTSAQKNPTAFYLCASTPDPGETQYFGPGTRLLVL.

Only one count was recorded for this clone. The CDR3 DNA is TGTGCCAGCAGCCGAGACGTCCTACTTGAAGCTTTCTTT. It codes for CASSRDVLLEAFF. This rearrangement joins TRBV7-2 to TRBJ1-1; D is uncertain. The CDR3 spans 13 residues. Germline assignment: CDR1 SGHTA and CDR2 FQGNSA. Trimming shortened V by 5 bases and J by 7 bases, and 14 bases separated the two germline ends.

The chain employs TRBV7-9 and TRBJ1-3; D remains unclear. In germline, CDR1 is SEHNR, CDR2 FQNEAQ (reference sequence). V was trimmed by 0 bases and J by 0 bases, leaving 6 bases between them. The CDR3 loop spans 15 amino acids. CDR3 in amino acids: CASSLAGGSGNTIYF. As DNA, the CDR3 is TGTGCCAGCAGCTTAGCCGGCGGCTCTGGAAACACCATATATTTT.

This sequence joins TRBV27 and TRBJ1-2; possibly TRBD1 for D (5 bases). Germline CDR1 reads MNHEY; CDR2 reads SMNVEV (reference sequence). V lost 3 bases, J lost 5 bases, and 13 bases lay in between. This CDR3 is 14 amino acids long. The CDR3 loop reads CASSLTAPTYGYTF. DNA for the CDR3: TGTGCCAGCAGTTTGACAGCGCCGACTTATGGCTACACCTTC.

CDR3 loop: CASRTGGPNTGELFF. CDR3 nucleotide sequence: TGTGCCAGTAGAACAGGGGGACCTAACACCGGGGAGCTGTTTTTT. This rearrangement joins TRBV19 to TRBJ2-2; 8 bases match TRBD1. Unmatched junction bases numbered 5, after V lost 6 bases and J lost 2 bases. Germline CDR1 is LNHDA and CDR2 is SQIVND (reference sequence). The CDR3 length is 15 residues.

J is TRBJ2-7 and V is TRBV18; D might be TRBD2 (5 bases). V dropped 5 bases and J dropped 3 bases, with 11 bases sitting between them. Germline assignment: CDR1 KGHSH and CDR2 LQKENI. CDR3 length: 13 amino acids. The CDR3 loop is CASSTGEYYEQYF. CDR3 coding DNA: TGTGCCAGCTCAACCGGGGAATACTACGAGCAGTACTTC.

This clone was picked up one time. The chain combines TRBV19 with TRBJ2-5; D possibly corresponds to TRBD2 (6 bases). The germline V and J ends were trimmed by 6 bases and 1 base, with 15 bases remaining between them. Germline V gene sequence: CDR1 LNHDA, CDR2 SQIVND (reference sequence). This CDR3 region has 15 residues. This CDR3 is CASSRSGGAQETQYF. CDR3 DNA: TGTGCCAGTAGCCGCTCGGGCGGGGCCCAAGAGACCCAGTACTTC.

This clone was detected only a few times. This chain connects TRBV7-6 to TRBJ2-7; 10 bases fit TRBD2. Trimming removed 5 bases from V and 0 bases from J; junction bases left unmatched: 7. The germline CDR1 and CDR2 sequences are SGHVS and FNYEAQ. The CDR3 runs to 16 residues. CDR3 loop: CASSPGLADLSYEQYF. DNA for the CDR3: TGTGCCAGCAGCCCCGGACTAGCGGACCTCTCCTACGAGCAGTACTTC.

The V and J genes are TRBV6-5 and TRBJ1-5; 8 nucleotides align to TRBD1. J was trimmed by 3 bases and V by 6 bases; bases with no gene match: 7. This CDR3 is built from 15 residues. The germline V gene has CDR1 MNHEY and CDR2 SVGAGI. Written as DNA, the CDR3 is TGTGCCAGCAGCCGCGGACAGGGACTCAATCAGCCCCAGCATTTT. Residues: CASSRGQGLNQPQHF.

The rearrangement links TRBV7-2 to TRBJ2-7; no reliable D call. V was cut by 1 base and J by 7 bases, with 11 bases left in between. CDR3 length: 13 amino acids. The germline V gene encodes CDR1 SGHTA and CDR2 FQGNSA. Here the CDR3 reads CASSLDRAEEQYF. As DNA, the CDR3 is TGTGCCAGCAGCTTAGACCGGGCAGAGGAGCAGTACTTC.

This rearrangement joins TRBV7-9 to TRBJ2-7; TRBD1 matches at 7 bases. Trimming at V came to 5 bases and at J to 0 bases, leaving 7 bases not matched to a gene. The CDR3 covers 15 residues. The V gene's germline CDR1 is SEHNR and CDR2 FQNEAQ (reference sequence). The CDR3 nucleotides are TGTGCCAGCAGCGTCGGGACAGTAAACTCCTACGAGCAGTACTTC. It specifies CASSVGTVNSYEQYF.

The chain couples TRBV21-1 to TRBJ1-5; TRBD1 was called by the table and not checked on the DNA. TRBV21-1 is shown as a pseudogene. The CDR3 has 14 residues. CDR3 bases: TGTGCCAGCAGCCAGACCAGGGATGATCAGCCCCAGCATTTT. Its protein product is CASSQTRDDQPQHF.

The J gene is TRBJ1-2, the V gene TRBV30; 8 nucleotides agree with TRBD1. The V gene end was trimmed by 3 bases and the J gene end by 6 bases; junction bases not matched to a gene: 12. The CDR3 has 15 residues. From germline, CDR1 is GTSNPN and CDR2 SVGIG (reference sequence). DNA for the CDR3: TGTGCCTGGAGCCGACAGGGGTTGGTGTGGAATGGCTACACCTTC. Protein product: CAWSRQGLVWNGYTF. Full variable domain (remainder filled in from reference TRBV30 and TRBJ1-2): SQTIHQWPATLVQPVGSPLSLECTVEGTSNPNLYWYRQAAGRGLQLLFYSVGIGQISSEVPQNLSASRPQDRQFILSSKKLLLSDSGFYLCAWSRQGLVWNGYTFGSGTRLTVV.

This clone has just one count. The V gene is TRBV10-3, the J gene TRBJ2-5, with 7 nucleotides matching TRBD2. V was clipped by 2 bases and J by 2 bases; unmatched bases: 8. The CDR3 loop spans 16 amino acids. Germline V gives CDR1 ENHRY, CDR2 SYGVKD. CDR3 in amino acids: CAISEGKGRGQETQYF. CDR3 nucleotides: TGTGCCATCAGTGAGGGTAAAGGGAGGGGACAAGAGACCCAGTACTTC.

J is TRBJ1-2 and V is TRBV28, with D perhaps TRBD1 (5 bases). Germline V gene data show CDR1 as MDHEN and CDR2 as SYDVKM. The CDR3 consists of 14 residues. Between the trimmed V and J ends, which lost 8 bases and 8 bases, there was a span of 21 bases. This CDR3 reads CASGGAVMREGYTF. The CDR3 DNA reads TGTGCCAGCGGCGGGGCGGTCATGCGGGAAGGCTACACCTTC.

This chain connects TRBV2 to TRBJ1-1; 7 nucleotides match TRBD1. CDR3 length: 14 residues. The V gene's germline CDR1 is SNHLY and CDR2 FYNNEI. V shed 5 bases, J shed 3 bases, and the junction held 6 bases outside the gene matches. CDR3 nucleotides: TGTGCCAGCAGTCCCCAGGGGGAGGACACTGAAGCTTTCTTT. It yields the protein CASSPQGEDTEAFF.

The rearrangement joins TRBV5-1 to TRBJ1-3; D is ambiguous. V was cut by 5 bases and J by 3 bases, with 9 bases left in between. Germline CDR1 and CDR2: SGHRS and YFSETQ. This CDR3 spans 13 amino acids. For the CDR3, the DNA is TGCGCCAGCAGTCGAGAAGTTGGAAACACCATATATTTT. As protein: CASSREVGNTIYF.

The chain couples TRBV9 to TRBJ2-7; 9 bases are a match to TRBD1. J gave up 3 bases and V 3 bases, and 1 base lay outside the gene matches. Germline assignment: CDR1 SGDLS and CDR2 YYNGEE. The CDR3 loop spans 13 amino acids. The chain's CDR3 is CASSGGQGYEQYF. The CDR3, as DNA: TGTGCCAGCAGCGGGGGACAGGGCTACGAGCAGTACTTC.

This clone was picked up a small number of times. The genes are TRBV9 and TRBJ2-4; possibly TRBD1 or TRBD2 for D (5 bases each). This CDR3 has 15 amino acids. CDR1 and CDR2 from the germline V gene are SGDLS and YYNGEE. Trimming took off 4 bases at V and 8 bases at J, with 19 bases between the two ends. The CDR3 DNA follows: TGTGCCAGCAGCCCAGATGGGACGCCCACGGACATTCAGTACTTC. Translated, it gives CASSPDGTPTDIQYF.

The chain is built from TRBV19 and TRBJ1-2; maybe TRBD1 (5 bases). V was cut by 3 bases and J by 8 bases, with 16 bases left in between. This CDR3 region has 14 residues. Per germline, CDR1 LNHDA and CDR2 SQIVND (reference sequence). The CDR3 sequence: CASSMGPSLGGYTF. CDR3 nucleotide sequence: TGTGCCAGTAGTATGGGACCTTCCTTAGGAGGCTACACCTTC. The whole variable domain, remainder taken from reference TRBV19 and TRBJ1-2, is DGGITQSPKYLFRKEGQNVTLSCEQNLNHDAMYWYRQDPGQGLRLIYYSQIVNDFQKGDIAEGYSVSREKKESFPLTVTSAQKNPTAFYLCASSMGPSLGGYTFGSGTRLTVV.

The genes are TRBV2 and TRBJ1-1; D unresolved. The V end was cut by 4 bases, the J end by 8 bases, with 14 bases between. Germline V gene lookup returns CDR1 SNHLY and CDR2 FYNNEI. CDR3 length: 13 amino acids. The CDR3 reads CASSVRAPLEAFF. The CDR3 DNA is TGTGCCAGCAGTGTTAGGGCACCCCTGGAAGCTTTCTTT.

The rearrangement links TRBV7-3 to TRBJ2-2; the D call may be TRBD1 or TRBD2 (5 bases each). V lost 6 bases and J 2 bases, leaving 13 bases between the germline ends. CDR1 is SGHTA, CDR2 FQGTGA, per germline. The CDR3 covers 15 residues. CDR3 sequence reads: CASRDGTLNTGELFF. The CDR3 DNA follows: TGTGCCAGCAGGGACGGGACGCTTAACACCGGGGAGCTGTTTTTT.